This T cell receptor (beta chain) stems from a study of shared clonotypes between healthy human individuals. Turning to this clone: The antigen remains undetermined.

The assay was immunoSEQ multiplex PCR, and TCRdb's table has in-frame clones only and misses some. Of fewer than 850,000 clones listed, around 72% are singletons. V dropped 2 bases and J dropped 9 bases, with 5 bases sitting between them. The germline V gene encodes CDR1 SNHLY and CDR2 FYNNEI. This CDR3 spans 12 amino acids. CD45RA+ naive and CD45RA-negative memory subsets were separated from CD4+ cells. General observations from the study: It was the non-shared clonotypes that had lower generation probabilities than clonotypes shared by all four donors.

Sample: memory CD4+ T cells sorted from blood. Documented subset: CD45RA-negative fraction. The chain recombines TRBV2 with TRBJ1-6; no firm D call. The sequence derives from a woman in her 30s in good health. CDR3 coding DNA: TGTGCCAGCAGTGAAAATGTTTCACCCCTCCACTTT. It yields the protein CASSENVSPLHF.